This T cell receptor beta chain comes out of a study of Ad26.COV2.S vaccination and SARS-CoV-2 variants. About the research overall: The vaccine Ad26.COV2.S was put into the muscle once, or twice with 56 days between. General study points: For non-spike TCRs, breadth in vaccine recipients resembled that in placebo recipients. Those who received the vaccine showed greater spike-specific TCR breadth than those given placebo.

A word on this clone: What it binds is unknown.

Assay: immunoSEQ multiplex PCR; the TCRdb copy retains only in-frame clones and omits some. The table shows over 250,000 clones, with around 87% occurring only once. Per germline, CDR1 GTSNPN and CDR2 SVGIG (reference sequence). The CDR3 is made up of 19 amino acids. The germline V and J ends were trimmed by 0 bases and 2 bases, with 20 bases remaining between them. The treatment here: some 20 received Ad26.COV2.S at low or high dose, single or two shots; about 5 received placebo; per-sample allocation not given. Sampling occurred on day 63 after the first vaccine or placebo injection. The study used a vaccine consisting of an Ad26 vector that expressed Wuhan-strain SARS-CoV-2 spike.

This sequence joins TRBV30 and TRBJ2-6; D tentatively fits TRBD1 or TRBD2 (6 bases each). The receptor was isolated from a person aged 18-65 years who received the Ad26.COV2.S COVID-19 vaccine or a placebo. Here the sequenced sample was peripheral blood, taken in a trial of Ad26.COV2.S vaccine versus placebo. For the CDR3, the DNA is TGTGCCTGGAGTGTTTTCGGGGGCAGGAGGTCAACTGGGGCCAACGTCCTGACTTTC. Amino acid sequence: CAWSVFGGRRSTGANVLTF.